A single sample is the source of the 12 T cell receptor beta chains below, sequenced in a study of CD8+ T cells in alopecia areata. Following extraction, RNA underwent reverse transcription to cDNA, which served as the sequencing template. Method: immunoSEQ multiplex PCR; TCRdb's copy keeps in-frame clones and lacks some. There are around 150,000 clones in the sample; 60% to 75% occur only once, and more than 13% lies in the top ten. Treatment noted: oral pan-JAK inhibitor, 5-10 mg twice daily. This specimen was CD4+ T cells sorted from blood, taken at week 24, from a patient treated with tofacitinib. Source of these receptors: a human donor with alopecia areata.

The rearrangement links TRBV7-6 to TRBJ1-2; the D is unclear. CDR3 length equals 12 residues. Germline CDR1 and CDR2: SGHVS and FNYEAQ. Trimming took 4 bases from V and 7 from J, leaving 10 bases between them. The CDR3, as DNA: TGTGCCAGCAGCTCTGGCATGGGTGGCTACACCTTC. The encoded protein is CASSSGMGGYTF. Full variable domain (outside the CDR3, taken from reference TRBV7-6 and TRBJ1-2): GAGVSQSPRYKVTKRGQDVALRCDPISGHVSLYWYRQALGQGPEFLTYFNYEAQQDKSGLPNDRFSAERPEGSISTLTIQRTEQRDSAMYRCASSSGMGGYTFGSGTRLTVV.

CDR3 amino acids: CASSVGLRGQTDTQYF. CDR3 bases: TGTGCCAGCAGCGTAGGTTTGAGGGGGCAGACAGATACGCAGTATTTT. The chain couples TRBV9 to TRBJ2-3, with 7 bases aligning to TRBD1. V was clipped by 0 bases and J by 3 bases; unmatched bases: 7. The germline V gene encodes CDR1 SGDLS and CDR2 YYNGEE. CDR3 length: 16 residues.

This chain's CDR3 is CASSLAFNQPQHF. CDR3 sequence (DNA): TGTGCCAGCAGCTTAGCATTTAATCAGCCCCAGCATTTT. The genes are TRBV7-8 and TRBJ1-5; D ambiguous. V was trimmed by 0 bases and J by 4 bases, leaving 4 bases between them. From germline, CDR1 is SGHVS and CDR2 FQNEAQ. The CDR3 covers 13 residues.

This clone was detected a few times. The CDR3 nucleotides read TGCAGCGTTGATTGGGACAGGGGTGGTTTCTTT. It translates to CSVDWDRGGFF. The chain carries TRBV29-1 and TRBJ1-1; 10 bases are a match to TRBD1. CDR3 size: 11 residues. V dropped 3 bases and J dropped 13; count of bases not matched to a gene: 5. CDR1 and CDR2 from the germline V gene are SQVTM and ANQGSEA.

A few counts support this clone. The rearrangement joins TRBV29-1 to TRBJ1-1; D gene uncertain. Trimming stripped 2 bases from V and 1 base from J, with 8 bases between. Germline V gene sequence: CDR1 SQVTM, CDR2 ANQGSEA. The CDR3 has 13 amino acids. CDR3 sequence: CSVEITSNTEAFF. As DNA, the CDR3 is TGCAGCGTTGAAATTACTTCGAACACTGAAGCTTTCTTT.

This clone was seen repeatedly, ten times or more. The chain is built from TRBV5-1 and TRBJ1-5, with unresolved D. The CDR3 is 13 amino acids. The V gene lost 1 base and the J gene lost 5 bases, with 7 bases spanning the gap. From germline, CDR1 is SGHRS and CDR2 YFSETQ. The CDR3 reads CASSLFPDQPQHF. The CDR3 region has the DNA TGCGCCAGCAGCTTGTTTCCAGATCAGCCCCAGCATTTT.

The CDR3 sequence is CASSLRRNYGYTF. CDR3 coding DNA: TGTGCCAGCAGCTTACGGCGGAACTATGGCTACACCTTC. The chain combines TRBV13 with TRBJ1-2, with no clear D. V lost 2 bases and J lost 2, with 6 bases in between. The germline V gene has CDR1 PRHDT and CDR2 FYEKMQ (reference sequence). The CDR3 runs to 13 residues. The full variable domain, with the rest looked up from reference TRBV13 and TRBJ1-2, is AAGVIQSPRHLIKEKRETATLKCYPIPRHDTVYWYQQGPGQDPQFLISFYEKMQSDKGSIPDRFSAQQFSDYHSELNMSSLELGDSALYFCASSLRRNYGYTFGSGTRLTVV.

The chain uses TRBV29-1 and TRBJ2-1; D unresolved. Germline CDR1 is SQVTM and CDR2 is ANQGSEA. This CDR3 has 11 amino acids. Trimming took off 5 bases at V and 9 bases at J, with 11 bases between the two ends. This CDR3 reads CSVLNSTEQFF. In DNA form, the CDR3 reads TGCAGCGTTTTAAATTCGACTGAGCAGTTCTTC.

The V and J genes are TRBV7-2 and TRBJ2-7, with D perhaps matching TRBD1 (7 bases). The V and J ends lost 5 bases and 4 bases respectively, with 21 bases between them. This CDR3 comprises 16 residues. Per the germline V gene, CDR1 is SGHTA and CDR2 is FQGNSA. This chain's CDR3 is CASSPMGPGGRYEQYF. CDR3 bases: TGTGCCAGCAGCCCTATGGGCCCAGGGGGGCGTTACGAGCAGTACTTC.

J is TRBJ1-4 and V is TRBV27, with a weak D call TRBD1 (5 bases). CDR1 and CDR2 (germline): MNHEY, SMNVEV (reference sequence). The CDR3 consists of 13 residues. V was trimmed by 6 bases and J by 11 bases, leaving 16 bases between them. CDR3 coding DNA: TGTGCCAGCAGAGGGGCCGGGTCGGGGAAACTGTTTTTT. Translating it yields CASRGAGSGKLFF.

Remarks on this clone: Additional DNA sequences in this sample encode the identical CDR3. The CDR3 DNA reads as TGCGCCAGCAGCTTGGAGGAAGAGACCCAGTACTTC. As protein: CASSLEEETQYF. The genes are TRBV5-1 and TRBJ2-5; D remains unclear. With 0 bases removed from V and 3 bases from J, the gap between germline ends came to 3 bases. The CDR3 spans 12 residues. Germline V gene sequence: CDR1 SGHRS, CDR2 YFSETQ.

The chain employs TRBV2 and TRBJ2-2; maybe TRBD1 (6 bases). Per the germline V gene, CDR1 is SNHLY and CDR2 is FYNNEI. Between the trimmed V and J ends, which lost 8 bases and 4 bases, there was a span of 11 bases. CDR3 length: 13 residues. CDR3 nucleotides: TGTGCCAGCGGCACAGGGCTCACCGGGGAGCTGTTTTTT. It specifies CASGTGLTGELFF. The variable domain in full, with the rest retrieved from reference TRBV2 and TRBJ2-2, is EPEVTQTPSHQVTQMGQEVILRCVPISNHLYFYWYRQILGQKVEFLVSFYNNEISEKSEIFDDQFSVERPDGSNFTLKIRSTKLEDSAMYFCASGTGLTGELFFGEGSRLTVL.